Reported below is one TCR beta chain. This specimen comes from a study of blood T cell repertoires in COVID-19. Study context: Sample material is recorded as cDNA or gDNA derived from T cells, B-cell-depleted T cells, or PBMCs.

Germline loops: CDR1 SGHRS, CDR2 YFSETQ. The length of the CDR3 is 15 residues. V was shortened by 2 bases and J by 8 bases, with 16 bases between the two germline ends. Study processing details: From reference gene primer amplification, estimates of nucleated cell counts were derived. Here immunoSEQ multiplex PCR was the method, and the copy in TCRdb shows in-frame clones only, minus some. V, J and clone size derive from that table, while D and trimming were established from the DNA sequence. This sample has over 300,000 clones, with around 92% found just once. The chain uses TRBV5-1 and TRBJ1-4; D gene unclear. Sample: peripheral blood. The sequence derives from a man aged 18 to 30 who had recovered from COVID-19. The CDR3 region is CASSLLGPNGEKLFF. The CDR3 coding sequence is TGCGCCAGCAGCTTACTGGGTCCTAACGGGGAAAAACTGTTTTTT.